This TCR beta chain was observed in a study of blood T cell repertoires in COVID-19 (dated by TCRdb to about 2020). Background for the entire study: Samples from collaborators originated in the United States, Italy and Spain and spanned both the acute and convalescent phases of COVID-19. The repertoires were released in a freely available public database meant as a resource for research on the immune response to SARS-CoV-2. The dataset comprised deeply sampled blood TCRbeta repertoires from subjects exposed to, actively infected with, or recovered from COVID-19. The prospective study material was composed of cDNA or gDNA derived from T cells, B-cell-depleted T cells, or PBMCs. The samples were drawn from the first 160 participants of the ongoing ImmuneRACE study and from 1,254 subjects provided by 6 global collaborators. Where available, HLA class I and class II types were taken from metadata supplied by the sample provider and were not determined by assay-based typing. The sample metadata nearly always contained a de-identified subject ID, COVID-19 status, age in years and sex. Summary of the overall study and its limitations: Clinical and demographic metadata were provided uncurated, with the amount varying by source and participant.

Enrolling through a virtual design, the prospective study's participants ranged in age from about 18 to 100 years and lived across about two dozen United States geographic areas. Cohort assignment in the prospective study relied on participant-reported clinical history from a screening survey and a study questionnaire. ImmuneRACE Cohort 3 recovered participants were defined by two consecutive negative NP/OP PCR tests, healthcare professional clearance, or symptom resolution. Mobile phlebotomists in the prospective study collected whole blood, serum and a nasopharyngeal or oropharyngeal swab from every participant. Prospective study participants could optionally give additional blood draws and questionnaires over an approximately 2-month period. Prospective study blood samples were shipped either frozen or at room temperature before DNA extraction. To note about this clone: Its antigen is unknown. Within one base of it there is no much larger clone, and no base qualities were kept.

A distance of 6 bases separates the germline ends of V and J, which lose 0 bases and 6 bases respectively. The CDR3, from cysteine to phenylalanine, totals 13 residues. Only the CDR3 portion is preserved as DNA: 39 bases, with reading frame beginning at the first base. CDR1 and CDR2 were assigned from the germline V gene as SGHRS and YFSETQ. TCRbeta CDR3 regions were amplified from genomic DNA using the immunoSEQ Assay, a bias-controlled multiplex PCR. Concerning the study's data processing: The number of nucleated cells in each sample was estimated by amplification of reference gene primers within the assay. To quantify the absolute abundance of each unique TCRbeta CDR3 rearrangement, sequence reads were collapsed and filtered. Productive Simpson clonality was computed per sample as the square root of Simpson's diversity index over productive rearrangements. Imported from immuneACCESS, the table was reduced by TCRdb to in-frame sequences with V and J called. These copies leave out some clones; in studies compared against another copy, an unresolved V gene accounts for under half, and the cause of the remainder is not known. The DNA was the basis for D and trimming; V, J and clone size are from that table. This sample gives over 200,000 clones in total; nearly 90% of them show up just once. 11% of the sample is taken by the ten largest.

Sequenced input: PBMCs or T cells enriched from blood (not recorded which). This TCR came from a man aged 30 to 45 who had recovered from COVID-19. The V and J genes are TRBV5-1 and TRBJ2-2; TRBD2 is a weak D gene call, 5 bases matching. The CDR3 loop reads CASSLERAGELFF. The nucleotide sequence reads as follows: TGCGCCAGCAGCTTGGAGAGGGCCGGGGAGCTGTTTTTT.